These 29 T cell receptor beta chains came from one sample sequenced in a study of vaccination and CD4 T cells after COVID-19. These receptors' targets are unknown. Specified time point: late sampling 161 to 241 days after vaccination in three convalescent patients. Described treatment: roughly 11-day PBMC culture with coronavirus spike peptide pools or control peptides (ViraFEST assay). At the Johns Hopkins FTIC core, DNA taken from cultured CD4+ T cells was sequenced by way of the Oncomine TCR Beta short-read assay. TCRdb reprocessed the PCR reads with MiXCR, giving one entry per CDR3 protein. The table includes roughly 15,000 distinct CDR3 sequences, 40% to 50% detected once. Sequenced here: CD4+ T cells from blood, cultured in vitro, sampled about 7 months after SARS-CoV-2 vaccination. The source is a human donor who had recovered from COVID-19.

The chain carries TRBV14 and TRBJ1-1, with a possible D match to TRBD1 (6 bases). This CDR3 region has 13 residues. Germline CDR1 and CDR2: SGHDN and FVKESK. The V end lost 3 bases, the J end lost 3 bases, and 8 bases lay between the germline ends. This chain's CDR3 is CASSQDRDTEAFF. The CDR3 DNA follows: TGTGCCAGCAGCCAGGACAGAGACACTGAAGCTTTCTTT. Filled out from reference TRBV14 and TRBJ1-1, the complete variable domain reads EAGVTQFPSHSVIEKGQTVTLRCDPISGHDNLYWYRRVMGKEIKFLLHFVKESKQDESGMPNNRFLAERTGGTYSTLKVQPAELEDSGVYFCASSQDRDTEAFFGQGTRLTVV.

This rearrangement joins TRBV20-1 to TRBJ2-3; D call uncertain. The CDR3 covers 14 residues. Looked up from germline, CDR1 is DFQATT and CDR2 is SNEGSKA (reference sequence). Trimming took 0 bases from V and 3 from J, leaving 10 bases between them. CDR3 amino acids: CSAREFTGTDTQYF. CDR3 DNA: TGCAGTGCTAGAGAATTCACGGGTACAGATACGCAGTATTTT.

The chain employs TRBV6-1 and TRBJ2-5, with no clear D. This CDR3 has 11 amino acids. V was clipped by 7 bases and J by 7 bases, with 10 bases between them. Germline V CDR1 and CDR2: MNHNS, SASEGT. The CDR3 region has the DNA TGTGCCAGCAAATCATCCGGGACCCAGTACTTC. Translation gives CASKSSGTQYF.

A remark on this clonotype: Given a far larger clone just one base away, this is likely a sequencing read error. This sequence joins TRBV10-3 and TRBJ2-7; 15 bases are shared with TRBD2. The germline gives CDR1 ENHRY, CDR2 SYGVKD. J gave up 10 bases and V 5 bases, and 9 bases lay outside the gene matches. This CDR3 comprises 15 residues. The CDR3 DNA sequence: TGTGCCATCAGTTACGGGACTAGCGGGGGGTGGGTCCAGTACTTC. Translating it yields CAISYGTSGGWVQYF.

The chain uses TRBV7-3 and TRBJ2-1; 7 bases map to TRBD2. V dropped 2 bases and J dropped 2; count of bases not matched to a gene: 6. Germline V gene sequence: CDR1 SGHTA, CDR2 FQGTGA. The CDR3 covers 16 residues. In DNA form, the CDR3 reads TGTGCCAGCAGCTTAGGTCTAGCGGTCGCCTACAATGAGCAGTTCTTC. Its protein product is CASSLGLAVAYNEQFF.

This clonotype was seen more than once but under ten times. V is TRBV7-8 and J is TRBJ1-5; no firm D call. From germline, CDR1 is SGHVS and CDR2 FQNEAQ. The CDR3 loop spans 13 amino acids. The germline V and J ends were trimmed by 2 bases and 5 bases, with 7 bases remaining between them. The CDR3 DNA reads TGTGCCAGCAGCTTACTAGAGGATCAGCCCCAGCATTTT. It encodes CASSLLEDQPQHF.

CDR3 nucleotide sequence: TGTGCCAGCAGTTACTTCGGGAAGAACACTGAAGCTTTCTTT. Its protein product is CASSYFGKNTEAFF. The chain is built from TRBV6-5 and TRBJ1-1; D is ambiguous. Trimming removed 1 base from V and 1 base from J, with 7 bases in between. CDR3 size: 14 residues. Germline V lookup: CDR1 MNHEY, CDR2 SVGAGI.

The V call is TRBV7-8, the J call TRBJ2-7; no clear D. V shed 0 bases and J shed 7 bases, with 13 bases lying between them. CDR1 and CDR2 from the germline V gene are SGHVS and FQNEAQ. This CDR3 has 14 amino acids. The CDR3 region is CASSLASRSVEQYF. CDR3 DNA: TGTGCCAGCAGCTTAGCAAGCAGGTCGGTTGAGCAGTACTTC.

J is TRBJ2-3 and V is TRBV20-1; possible D gene TRBD1, 6 bases. In germline, CDR1 is DFQATT, CDR2 SNEGSKA (reference sequence). The ends were cut back, 8 bases at V and 1 base at J, with 13 bases in the middle. The CDR3 runs 13 residues. The CDR3 nucleotides read TGCAGTCTATTATCAGGGGGCACAGATACGCAGTATTTT. Translated: CSLLSGGTDTQYF.

This chain joins TRBV2 and TRBJ2-7, with 10 bases that match TRBD1. This CDR3 contains 14 residues. Germline V gene lookup returns CDR1 SNHLY and CDR2 FYNNEI. V was clipped by 10 bases and J by 2 bases; unmatched bases: 8. The DNA for the CDR3 is TGTGCCAACGTCCGGGACAGGGGCGCCTACGAGCAGTACTTC. Amino acid sequence: CANVRDRGAYEQYF.

The J gene is TRBJ2-7, the V gene TRBV7-3, with D possibly matching TRBD2 (6 bases). This CDR3 is 14 amino acids long. Germline CDR1 is SGHTA and CDR2 is FQGTGA. The V gene lost 5 bases and the J gene lost 3 bases, with 14 bases spanning the gap. In nucleotides, the CDR3 is TGTGCCAGCAGCCCAGGGCGCGGGAACTACGAGCAGTACTTC. It translates to CASSPGRGNYEQYF.

The chain uses TRBV29-1 and TRBJ1-1; TRBD1 matches 12 bases. The V gene's germline CDR1 is SQVTM and CDR2 ANQGSEA. With V trimmed by 6 bases and J by 4 bases, 6 bases remained unmatched. This CDR3 has 14 amino acids. CDR3 residues: CSVLGGQGATEAFF. CDR3 DNA: TGCAGCGTCCTCGGGGGACAGGGGGCCACTGAAGCTTTCTTT.

By share of the sample, this clonotype is medium-sized. The chain employs TRBV29-1 and TRBJ2-7; no firm D call. Germline V lookup: CDR1 SQVTM, CDR2 ANQGSEA. CDR3 length equals 14 residues. V was cut by 7 bases and J by 9 bases, with 25 bases left in between. CDR3 amino acids: CSAEVPQRSGVQYF. The CDR3 DNA is TGCAGCGCCGAAGTACCACAAAGGTCCGGTGTGCAGTACTTC.

This chain connects TRBV7-9 to TRBJ2-1, with 14 nucleotides matching TRBD2. From germline, CDR1 is SEHNR and CDR2 FQNEAQ (reference sequence). The CDR3 is made up of 19 amino acids. The V and J ends lost 5 bases and 0 bases, in that order; junction bases with no gene match: 9. CDR3 sequence (DNA): TGTGCCAGCAGCCACTACGGGACTAGCGGGAGAAGCTCCTACAATGAGCAGTTCTTC. It yields the protein CASSHYGTSGRSSYNEQFF. The full variable domain, completed using reference TRBV7-9 and TRBJ2-1, is DTGVSQNPRHKITKRGQNVTFRCDPISEHNRLYWYRQTLGQGPEFLTYFQNEAQLEKSRLLSDRFSAERPKGSFSTLEIQRTEQGDSAMYLCASSHYGTSGRSSYNEQFFGPGTRLTVL.

This clonotype was seen a single time. The V gene is TRBV10-3, the J gene TRBJ2-7; the match to TRBD2 covers 13 bases. J gave up 2 bases and V 4 bases, and 8 bases lay outside the gene matches. There are 17 residues in the CDR3. Germline CDR1 ENHRY, CDR2 SYGVKD. DNA for the CDR3: TGTGCCATCAGTGGGGGCCAACTAGCGGGAGGGCCCTACGAGCAGTACTTC. It specifies CAISGGQLAGGPYEQYF.

The genes are TRBV4-1 and TRBJ1-1; no definite D call. The CDR3 is made up of 14 amino acids. Trimming pared 1 base from V and 0 bases from J, leaving 6 bases between. Germline V gene sequence: CDR1 MGHRA, CDR2 YSYEKL. The CDR3 protein is CASSQGILNTEAFF. The CDR3 nucleotides read TGCGCCAGCAGCCAAGGTATCCTGAACACTGAAGCTTTCTTT.

The rearrangement links TRBV20-1 to TRBJ2-5; D might be TRBD1 (6 bases). V was shortened by 5 bases and J by 4 bases, with 20 bases between the two germline ends. The length of the CDR3 is 15 residues. From germline, CDR1 is DFQATT and CDR2 SNEGSKA (reference sequence). The CDR3 sequence: CSARYPPRGGETQYF. CDR3 DNA sequence: TGCAGTGCTCGCTATCCGCCAAGAGGGGGAGAGACCCAGTACTTC.

This clonotype was observed a few times. The V and J genes are TRBV20-1 and TRBJ2-7; 7 nucleotides line up with TRBD2. CDR3 length: 14 amino acids. Germline V CDR1 and CDR2: DFQATT, SNEGSKA (reference sequence). Trimming took 6 bases from V and 4 from J; bases not matched to a gene: 12. The DNA of the CDR3 is TGCAGTGCCGAGGTTGGGCAGGGAGGGTACGAGCAGTACTTC. This gives the protein CSAEVGQGGYEQYF.

The chain carries TRBV18 and TRBJ1-5; TRBD1 is a possible D gene (6 bases). Trimming cost V 3 bases and J 5 bases, with 11 bases left between them. The germline V gene has CDR1 KGHSH and CDR2 LQKENI. CDR3 size: 14 residues. The CDR3: CASSPLGGHQPQHF. The CDR3 DNA is TGTGCCAGCTCACCGTTGGGGGGGCATCAGCCCCAGCATTTT.

This clonotype turned up a few times. The chain combines TRBV7-8 with TRBJ2-6, with D perhaps given as TRBD1 or TRBD2 (5 bases each). The germline V and J ends were trimmed by 7 bases and 2 bases, with 15 bases remaining between them. The germline V gene encodes CDR1 SGHVS and CDR2 FQNEAQ. The CDR3 has 16 amino acids. The CDR3 sequence: CASTPSGGAGANVLTF. DNA for the CDR3: TGTGCCAGCACCCCTAGTGGGGGAGCTGGGGCCAACGTCCTGACTTTC.

The V call is TRBV7-2, the J call TRBJ2-7; weak D call: TRBD2 (5 bases). The CDR3 loop spans 15 amino acids. V gave up 2 bases and J gave up 2 bases, with 13 bases separating them. The germline V gene encodes CDR1 SGHTA and CDR2 FQGNSA. This CDR3 is CASSLTFGDTYEQYF. The CDR3 DNA is TGTGCCAGCAGCTTAACCTTCGGGGATACCTACGAGCAGTACTTC.

This chain uses TRBV11-3 with TRBJ2-7; D gene uncertain. V lost 3 bases to trimming and J lost 7 bases, with 13 bases between them. This CDR3 contains 13 residues. Germline assignment: CDR1 SGHNT and CDR2 YENEEA. In nucleotides, the CDR3 is TGTGCCAGCAGCTTTCGAGTAGCTCCGGAGCAGTACTTC. This codes for CASSFRVAPEQYF.

The chain carries TRBV27 and TRBJ2-2; possibly TRBD2 for D (6 bases). Per the germline V gene, CDR1 is MNHEY and CDR2 is SMNVEV (reference sequence). The V end lost 3 bases, the J end lost 1 base, and 15 bases lay between the germline ends. This CDR3 contains 17 residues. Here the CDR3 reads CASSLWSSGLNTGELFF. The CDR3 region has the DNA TGTGCCAGCAGTTTGTGGAGTAGCGGATTGAACACCGGGGAGCTGTTTTTT.

The chain couples TRBV20-1 to TRBJ1-1, with D unresolved. The CDR3 length is 14 residues. V was pared by 1 base and J by 9 bases, with 18 bases between. CDR1 DFQATT and CDR2 SNEGSKA come from the germline V gene (reference sequence). The DNA of the CDR3 is TGCAGTGCTAGAGTTATAAGGGTCCCTACTCAAGCTTTCTTT. Translating it yields CSARVIRVPTQAFF.

The gene calls are TRBV19 and TRBJ2-1, with 14 bases fitting TRBD2. Germline V CDR1 and CDR2: LNHDA, SQIVND (reference sequence). The CDR3 runs 16 residues. The J segment lost 8 bases and the V segment lost 3 bases, leaving 6 bases of the junction unmatched. This CDR3 reads CASSIPGLAGVDEQFF. In DNA form, the CDR3 reads TGTGCCAGTAGTATCCCGGGACTAGCGGGAGTAGATGAGCAGTTCTTC.

This clonotype has only a few counts. The V gene is TRBV24-1, the J gene TRBJ2-3; tentatively, D is TRBD2 (5 bases). Trimming removed 0 bases from V and 0 bases from J, with 12 bases in between. The germline gives CDR1 KGHDR, CDR2 SFDVKD. The CDR3 covers 17 residues. CDR3 sequence (DNA): TGTGCCACCAGTGATTTGCCTACTAGTCCAAGCACAGATACGCAGTATTTT. Protein sequence: CATSDLPTSPSTDTQYF.

J is TRBJ2-1 and V is TRBV6-2 or TRBV6-3, with 7 bases identical to TRBD2. The germline V gene encodes CDR1 MNHEY and CDR2 SVGEGT. The CDR3 has 15 residues. The V segment lost 6 bases and the J segment 6 bases; nucleotides outside the gene matches: 11. The CDR3 loop is CASSRLAFLGNEQFF. CDR3 coding DNA: TGTGCCAGCAGCCGACTAGCCTTTCTCGGCAATGAGCAGTTCTTC.

This clonotype was detected once. V is TRBV7-2 and J is TRBJ2-1, with 9 bases lining up with TRBD2. CDR3 length: 16 residues. In germline, CDR1 is SGHTA, CDR2 FQGNSA. V was pared by 1 base and J by 6 bases, with 7 bases of the junction left unmatched. The CDR3: CASSLVGGRAFNEQFF. CDR3 in DNA: TGTGCCAGCAGCTTAGTTGGCGGGAGGGCCTTCAATGAGCAGTTCTTC.

This clonotype turned up a few times. The chain uses TRBV7-2 and TRBJ1-2; D gene uncertain. V gave up 0 bases and J gave up 10 bases, with 15 bases separating them. Per the germline V gene, CDR1 is SGHTA and CDR2 is FQGNSA. The CDR3 length is 14 residues. CDR3 protein: CASSLAPQTLDYTF. The CDR3 nucleotides are TGTGCCAGCAGCTTAGCGCCACAGACACTGGACTACACCTTC.